The clone carrying this T cell receptor (beta chain) has more than one count but fewer than ten. What it binds is not known. This sample is part of a study of T-cell memory formation after mild COVID-19. One entry per CDR3 protein, called by TCRdb with MiXCR from the 5' RACE reads. The sample has under 550,000 distinct CDR3 sequences, under 20% seen once; the top ten hold roughly 21%. Whole-study findings and limits: Day 15 to 85 contracting clones showed balanced CD4/CD8; later expanders leaned CD4+.

Sequencing used PBMCs or a T cell subset sorted from them (not recorded which). This sequence originates from a man aged 18-30 years who had mild COVID-19 (a few samples of this study predate the infection). Cell type and time point are not known.

CDR3 in DNA: TGTGCCTGGGCTAGCGGGGGGCGAGAGCAGTTCTTC. This encodes CAWASGGREQFF. This chain uses TRBV30 with TRBJ2-1, with 11 bases identical to TRBD2. Germline V CDR1 and CDR2: GTSNPN, SVGIG (reference sequence). V dropped 5 bases and J dropped 10; count of bases not matched to a gene: 4. The CDR3 spans 12 residues.